The entry below gives a single TCR beta chain sequence along with its context. It was the approximately 110-subject validation cohort, separate from the approximately 620-subject first cohort, to which the donors belonged. The data are from a study of cytomegalovirus exposure and HLA in healthy donors. Using immunoSEQ multiplex PCR, the repertoire was profiled, and TCRdb retains in-frame clones only, with some absent. The table includes over 45,000 clones, around nine tenths detected once. This TCR derives from a man between 18 and 29 years old in good health and CMV-seronegative. Sequenced: PBMCs.

The CDR3 is CASKKRGSEGEQYF. DNA of the CDR3: TGCGCCAGCAAGAAGCGTGGGTCCGAGGGCGAGCAGTACTTC. The V gene is TRBV5-1, the J gene TRBJ2-7; perhaps TRBD2 as D (5 bases). Germline lookup yields CDR1 SGHRS and CDR2 YFSETQ. The V end was cut by 6 bases, the J end by 6 bases, with 19 bases between. The CDR3 contains 14 residues.